This TCR beta chain was captured in a study of identical twins. J was trimmed by 8 bases and V by 6 bases; bases with no gene match: 9. Germline V gene sequence: CDR1 SGHAT, CDR2 FQNNGV. This CDR3 contains 14 residues. Each CDR3 protein gets one entry after TCRdb re-called the 5' RACE reads with MiXCR. The sample records hundreds of thousands of distinct CDR3 sequences, 5.5% to 7% being singletons. This clonotype was seen a few times. This may arise from a read error, as a much more abundant clone is one base away. This sample was shared with a second study, whose subject was yellow fever vaccine responses in identical twins.

This sequence joins TRBV11-2 and TRBJ2-1; 8 positions agree with TRBD2. Sequenced material: memory (CD45RO+) T cells sorted from blood. This TCR came from a woman between 18 and 30 years old in good health. The CDR3 sequence is CASSLSGGVYEQFF. In DNA form, the CDR3 reads TGTGCCAGCAGTCTAAGCGGGGGTGTTTATGAGCAGTTCTTC.